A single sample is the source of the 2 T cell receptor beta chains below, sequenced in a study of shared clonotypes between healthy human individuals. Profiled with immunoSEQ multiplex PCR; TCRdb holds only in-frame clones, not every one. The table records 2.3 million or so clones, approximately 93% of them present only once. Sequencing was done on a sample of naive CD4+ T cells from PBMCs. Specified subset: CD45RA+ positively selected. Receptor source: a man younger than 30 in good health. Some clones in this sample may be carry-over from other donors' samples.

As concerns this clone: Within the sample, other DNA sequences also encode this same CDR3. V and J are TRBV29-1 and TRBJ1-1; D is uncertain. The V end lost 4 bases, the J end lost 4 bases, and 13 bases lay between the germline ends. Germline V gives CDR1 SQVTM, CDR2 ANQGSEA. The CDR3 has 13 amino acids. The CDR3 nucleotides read TGCAGCGTTGCACGAGGGCGTGGCACTGAAGCTTTCTTT. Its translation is CSVARGRGTEAFF.

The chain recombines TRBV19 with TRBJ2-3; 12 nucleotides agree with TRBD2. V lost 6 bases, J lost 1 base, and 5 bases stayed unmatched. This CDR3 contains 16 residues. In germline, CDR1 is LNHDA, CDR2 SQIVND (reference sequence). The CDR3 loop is CASRPTSGRRTDTQYF. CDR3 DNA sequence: TGTGCCAGTAGACCTACTAGCGGGAGGCGCACAGATACGCAGTATTTT.